The clone carrying this TCR beta chain was detected ten times or more. The sample belongs to a study of regulatory T cells in long-lasting Graves disease. Time point of the sample: newly diagnosed GD, antithyroid drugs for less than 3 months. PBMC-derived RNA was used for the TCR library. Germline V gives CDR1 DFQATT, CDR2 SNEGSKA (reference sequence). V was shortened by 0 bases and J by 1 base, with 12 bases between the two germline ends. The CDR3 is 15 residues long. Arm-PCR of CDR3 regions and iRepertoire HTBI primers were used to build TCR beta libraries. TCRdb used MiXCR to reprocess the multiplex PCR reads, holding one entry per CDR3 protein. The table lists about 370,000 distinct CDR3 sequences, 15% to 18% of them singletons.

The chain employs TRBV20-1 and TRBJ1-1; D not resolved. This specimen was peripheral blood mononuclear cells (PBMCs), taken at new diagnosis, from a patient treated with antithyroid drugs. The sequence was obtained from a female donor with Graves disease. CDR3 coding DNA: TGCAGTGCTAGAGATATAACTGACCCGAACACTGAAGCTTTCTTT. Protein product: CSARDITDPNTEAFF.